Listed here are 28 T cell receptor beta chains from one sample, sequenced in a study of cytomegalovirus exposure and HLA in healthy donors. 60 Vbeta and 13 Jbeta primers were used in PCR. Libraries were prepared by immunoSEQ multiplex PCR; TCRdb keeps only in-frame clonotypes and omits some of them. The sample gives about 140,000 clones, 78% of which show up once; about 2.5% is in the top ten. Sequencing was done on a sample of PBMCs. These receptors came from a woman in her late teens or twenties in good health and CMV-seropositive.

The chain is built from TRBV7-6 and TRBJ2-1, with D maybe TRBD1 (6 bases). CDR1 is SGHVS and CDR2 is FNYEAQ in the germline V gene. This CDR3 spans 12 amino acids. V was cut by 2 bases and J by 7 bases, with 6 bases left in between. CDR3 bases: TGTGCCAGCAGCTTAAGGGGGAATGAGCAGTTCTTC. Translation gives CASSLRGNEQFF.

The J gene is TRBJ1-1, the V gene TRBV19; D not resolved. V lost 3 bases and J lost 1, with 9 bases in between. The CDR3 consists of 14 residues. Germline assignment: CDR1 LNHDA and CDR2 SQIVND (reference sequence). Here the CDR3 reads CASSIGGWNTEAFF. In nucleotides, the CDR3 is TGTGCCAGTAGTATTGGAGGTTGGAACACTGAAGCTTTCTTT.

The rearrangement links TRBV18 to TRBJ1-4; 8 positions agree with TRBD1. This CDR3 spans 15 amino acids. The V gene end was trimmed by 4 bases and the J gene end by 4 bases; junction bases not matched to a gene: 5. Germline V lookup: CDR1 KGHSH, CDR2 LQKENI. CDR3 sequence reads: CASSLGQARNEKLFF. The CDR3 bases are TGTGCCAGCTCACTGGGACAGGCCCGTAATGAAAAACTGTTTTTT.

The rearrangement links TRBV29-1 to TRBJ2-7; 7 bases are shared with TRBD1. Trimming removed 5 bases from V and 7 bases from J; junction bases left unmatched: 8. Germline V gene data show CDR1 as SQVTM and CDR2 as ANQGSEA. The CDR3 consists of 12 residues. For the CDR3, the DNA is TGCAGCGTTCGACCCGACAGGGAGGAGCAGTACTTC. It encodes CSVRPDREEQYF.

This chain joins TRBV5-1 and TRBJ1-2; weak D call: TRBD1 (5 bases). Deletions cut 0 bases from V and 5 bases from J, with 11 bases between. The CDR3 is made up of 14 amino acids. The germline CDR1 and CDR2 sequences are SGHRS and YFSETQ. CDR3 protein: CASSLEQQGYGYTF. The CDR3 nucleotides are TGCGCCAGCAGCTTGGAACAGCAGGGTTATGGCTACACCTTC.

This sequence joins TRBV7-2 and TRBJ1-2; TRBD1 matches at 9 bases. The CDR3 extends over 14 amino acids. The germline V gene has CDR1 SGHTA and CDR2 FQGNSA. With 5 bases clipped from V and 5 bases from J, the junction kept 6 bases outside the gene matches. This CDR3 reads CASSPGQGTYGYTF. The CDR3 DNA sequence: TGTGCCAGCAGCCCAGGACAGGGGACATATGGCTACACCTTC.

The rearrangement uses TRBV10-1 and TRBJ2-7; 7 bases match TRBD1. The junction had 6 bases not matched to a gene; V was cut back by 4 bases and J by 6 bases. Germline V lookup: CDR1 WNHNN, CDR2 SYGVQD (reference sequence). CDR3 length: 13 amino acids. In DNA, the CDR3 is TGCGCCAGCAGTGGACAGGGTCGGCTCGAGCAGTACTTC. Protein: CASSGQGRLEQYF.

Notes on this clone: A junction end diverges from the germline sequence, so it may reflect a read error. CDR3 sequence: CSSSARQGGYREQYF. CDR3 sequence (DNA): TGTTCCAGCAGCGCCCGACAGGGAGGATATCGCGAGCAGTACTTC. The genes are TRBV7-9 and TRBJ2-7; D might be TRBD1 (7 bases). Germline values: CDR1 SEHNR, CDR2 FQNEAQ (reference sequence). The CDR3 runs 15 residues. The whole variable domain, remainder taken from reference TRBV7-9 and TRBJ2-7, is DTGVSQNPRHKITKRGQNVTFRCDPISEHNRLYWYRQTLGQGPEFLTYFQNEAQLEKSRLLSDRFSAERPKGSFSTLEIQRTEQGDSAMYLCSSSARQGGYREQYFGPGTRLTVT.

The chain recombines TRBV27 with TRBJ2-3; no clear D gene. Germline V gene lookup returns CDR1 MNHEY and CDR2 SMNVEV (reference sequence). The CDR3 covers 14 residues. V gave up 3 bases and J gave up 1 base, with 8 bases separating them. The CDR3 DNA reads as TGTGCCAGCAGTTTGACGGCGGGCACAGATACGCAGTATTTT. It translates to CASSLTAGTDTQYF.

This clone was found a few times. The chain joins TRBV5-1 to TRBJ1-2; D not certain. Trimming left V 0 bases short and J 8 bases short, with 17 bases between. Germline CDR1 is SGHRS and CDR2 is YFSETQ. CDR3 length equals 15 residues. This chain's CDR3 is CASSLDLSFGQGYTF. The CDR3, as DNA: TGCGCCAGCAGCTTGGATTTATCTTTTGGTCAGGGCTACACCTTC.

This clone appeared once. The chain joins TRBV25-1 to TRBJ2-3; tentative D call: TRBD1 (6 bases). Germline CDR1 reads MGHDK; CDR2 reads SYGVNS. The CDR3 spans 12 residues. V was cut by 0 bases and J by 11 bases, with 9 bases left in between. The CDR3 loop is CASSEYLGGQYF. Here the CDR3 DNA reads TGTGCCAGCAGTGAATACCTAGGGGGGCAGTATTTT. Drawing the rest from reference TRBV25-1 and TRBJ2-3, the complete variable domain is EADIYQTPRYLVIGTGKKITLECSQTMGHDKMYWYQQDPGMELHLIHYSYGVNSTEKGDLSSESTVSRIRTEHFPLTLESARPSHTSQYLCASSEYLGGQYFGPGTRLTVL.

The chain carries TRBV10-1 and TRBJ1-3; D not resolved. The germline V and J ends were trimmed by 3 bases and 4 bases, with 7 bases remaining between them. This CDR3 is built from 13 residues. Germline assignment: CDR1 WNHNN and CDR2 SYGVQD (reference sequence). This chain's CDR3 is CASSESGGNTIYF. The CDR3 region has the DNA TGCGCCAGCAGTGAAAGCGGGGGAAACACCATATATTTT.

The chain uses TRBV29-1 and TRBJ2-1, with TRBD2 as a possible D gene (6 bases). Trimming removed 5 bases from V and 4 bases from J, with 15 bases in between. The CDR3 contains 14 residues. The germline CDR1 and CDR2 sequences are SQVTM and ANQGSEA. This chain's CDR3 is CSVSSPAGYNEQFF. CDR3 nucleotides: TGCAGCGTTTCCTCCCCGGCGGGGTACAATGAGCAGTTCTTC.

The chain joins TRBV10-3 to TRBJ1-2; TRBD1 aligns across 9 bases. From germline, CDR1 is ENHRY and CDR2 SYGVKD. J gave up 5 bases and V 10 bases, and 11 bases lay outside the gene matches. This CDR3 region has 14 residues. Here the CDR3 reads CASQATGGCYGYTF. DNA of the CDR3: TGTGCCAGCCAGGCGACAGGGGGTTGTTATGGCTACACCTTC.

CDR3 residues: CASSGDNSIQYF. CDR3 DNA sequence: TGTGCCAGCAGCGGTGACAATTCCATTCAGTACTTC. The chain links TRBV7-9 to TRBJ2-4; D gene ambiguous. The CDR3 length is 12 residues. Germline V gene sequence: CDR1 SEHNR, CDR2 FQNEAQ (reference sequence). Trimming took 5 bases from V and 9 from J, leaving 11 bases between them.

This clone showed up just a few times. The chain couples TRBV2 to TRBJ1-4, with D perhaps TRBD1 (5 bases). The germline V gene encodes CDR1 SNHLY and CDR2 FYNNEI. The CDR3 covers 15 residues. The ends were cut back, 2 bases at V and 8 bases at J, with 15 bases in the middle. CDR3 sequence reads: CASSEWGGDKEKLFF. As DNA, the CDR3 is TGTGCCAGCAGTGAATGGGGCGGGGATAAGGAAAAACTGTTTTTT.

This clone was counted a few times. The chain combines TRBV15 with TRBJ2-7; 8 nucleotides line up with TRBD1. The CDR3 spans 14 residues. Trimming at V came to 0 bases and at J to 4 bases, leaving 2 bases not matched to a gene. Per germline, CDR1 LNHNV and CDR2 YYDKDF (reference sequence). This CDR3 is CATSREGQVYEQYF. As DNA, the CDR3 is TGTGCCACCAGCAGAGAGGGACAGGTTTACGAGCAGTACTTC.

The chain employs TRBV27 and TRBJ1-1; D remains ambiguous. The CDR3 is 11 amino acids. Deletions cut 10 bases from V and 1 base from J, with 7 bases between. Germline loops: CDR1 MNHEY, CDR2 SMNVEV (reference sequence). The CDR3 region has the DNA TGTGCCACCCGGTGGAACACTGAAGCTTTCTTT. It specifies CATRWNTEAFF.

The J gene is TRBJ1-1, the V gene TRBV5-4; possible D gene TRBD1, 5 bases. CDR1 is SGHNT and CDR2 is YYREEE in the germline V gene (reference sequence). The ends were cut back, 4 bases at V and 4 bases at J, with 20 bases in the middle. CDR3 length equals 16 residues. The CDR3 spells CASSPGGQGGSTEAFF. The CDR3 DNA follows: TGTGCCAGCAGCCCTGGTGGGCAGGGTGGAAGCACTGAAGCTTTCTTT.

V and J are TRBV18 and TRBJ2-7; tentative D call: TRBD2 (5 bases). V was trimmed by 5 bases and J by 7 bases, leaving 12 bases between them. Looked up from germline, CDR1 is KGHSH and CDR2 is LQKENI. The CDR3 extends over 12 amino acids. CDR3 residues: CASSTSFLEQYF. In nucleotides, the CDR3 is TGTGCCAGCTCAACTAGTTTCTTGGAGCAGTACTTC.

This clone came up once. The V and J genes are TRBV9 and TRBJ1-1; D unclear. Germline CDR1 and CDR2: SGDLS and YYNGEE. The CDR3 has 15 residues. V lost 3 bases to trimming and J lost 3 bases, with 15 bases between them. CDR3 nucleotides: TGTGCCAGCAGCGCCCGGCGAGGGATGGACACTGAAGCTTTCTTT. Its protein is CASSARRGMDTEAFF.

J is TRBJ1-2 and V is TRBV7-6; 7 bases map to TRBD1. After removal of 0 bases from V and 4 bases from J, the junction contained 5 bases not matched to a gene. From germline, CDR1 is SGHVS and CDR2 FNYEAQ. The CDR3 sequence is 15 residues long. The CDR3 DNA reads TGTGCCAGCAGCTTAGCGGCGGGACAGACCTATGGCTACACCTTC. Protein product: CASSLAAGQTYGYTF.

The chain combines TRBV11-2 with TRBJ2-7, with 7 bases lining up with TRBD1. Trimming took 1 base from V and 5 from J; bases not matched to a gene: 5. Germline V CDR1 and CDR2: SGHAT, FQNNGV. There are 14 residues in the CDR3. The CDR3 DNA follows: TGTGCCAGCAGCTTAGCTGACAGGGTGAACGAGCAGTACTTC. Translation gives CASSLADRVNEQYF.

V gene TRBV7-9 combines with J gene TRBJ2-5, with D maybe TRBD2 (6 bases). The germline CDR1 and CDR2 sequences are SEHNR and FQNEAQ (reference sequence). The V end lost 5 bases, the J end lost 2 bases, and 18 bases lay between the germline ends. The CDR3 is 16 residues long. The CDR3 here is CASSERLGTKQETQYF. The CDR3, as DNA: TGTGCCAGCAGCGAGCGACTAGGGACGAAACAAGAGACCCAGTACTTC. Combining the CDR3 with reference TRBV7-9 and TRBJ2-5 gives the whole variable domain DTGVSQNPRHKITKRGQNVTFRCDPISEHNRLYWYRQTLGQGPEFLTYFQNEAQLEKSRLLSDRFSAERPKGSFSTLEIQRTEQGDSAMYLCASSERLGTKQETQYFGPGTRLLVL.

This clone has only one observation. The rearrangement links TRBV19 to TRBJ2-4; perhaps TRBD1 as D (6 bases). Trimming removed 5 bases from V and 2 bases from J, with 19 bases in between. The germline CDR1 and CDR2 sequences are LNHDA and SQIVND (reference sequence). There are 17 residues in the CDR3. The CDR3 coding sequence is TGTGCCAGTAGTCACGACAGGATTGAGGACTCCAAAAACATTCAGTACTTC. Encoded protein: CASSHDRIEDSKNIQYF.

The chain uses TRBV29-1 and TRBJ2-1, with 9 positions matching TRBD1. The CDR3 runs 15 residues. Germline trimming cut 5 bases from V and 0 bases from J; bases unmatched to any gene: 5. CDR1 is SQVTM and CDR2 is ANQGSEA in the germline V gene. The CDR3 protein is CSVRPGQGSYNEQFF. For the CDR3, the DNA is TGCAGCGTTCGCCCGGGACAGGGCTCCTACAATGAGCAGTTCTTC.

This clone was counted only a few times. This chain joins TRBV30 and TRBJ1-1; D unclear. V shed 4 bases and J shed 2 bases, with 20 bases lying between them. The CDR3 is 16 amino acids. Germline lookup yields CDR1 GTSNPN and CDR2 SVGIG (reference sequence). The CDR3 nucleotides read TGTGCCTGGAAGCCTTTCGACATAACCTTTAACACTGAAGCTTTCTTT. This sequence encodes CAWKPFDITFNTEAFF.

The DNA for the CDR3 is TGTGCCAGCAGTGCGGCGGGGGCCCGAACCGGGGAGCTGTTTTTT. Its translation is CASSAAGARTGELFF. V usage is TRBV27 and J usage is TRBJ2-2; a weak D match, TRBD2 (7 bases). V lost 5 bases and J 5 bases, leaving 15 bases between the germline ends. This CDR3 is 15 amino acids long. Germline CDR1 and CDR2: MNHEY and SMNVEV (reference sequence).